This T cell receptor beta chain is from a study of cytomegalovirus exposure and HLA in healthy donors. PCR was performed using 60 Vbeta and 13 Jbeta primers. Clones were sequenced by immunoSEQ multiplex PCR, and TCRdb holds only the in-frame ones, with some missing. The repertoire holds 210,000 or so clones, with 85% as singletons. This receptor was identified in a girl aged 2 to 10 in good health and CMV-seronegative. The sequencing sample was made of PBMCs.

The CDR3 sequence is CASRLNQPQHF. The CDR3, as DNA: TGTGCCAGCAGACTGAATCAGCCCCAGCATTTT. The V gene is TRBV6-1, the J gene TRBJ1-5, with no clear D. V lost 6 bases to trimming and J lost 4 bases, with 4 bases between them. The V gene's germline CDR1 is MNHNS and CDR2 SASEGT. The CDR3 consists of 11 residues.